Listed here is a single TCR beta chain. Its recognized antigen is unknown. This sample was taken from a study of CXCR3-negative and CXCR3-positive naive CD8 T cells (dated by TCRdb to the late 2010s). Some background on the complete study: In total, about 150 million TRB reads were obtained, which works out to roughly 1.5 +/- 0.3 million reads per library. Diversity and physicochemical repertoire analyses were performed on approximately 10 donors pooled from two independent experiments. For the TRBV-TRBJ cluster analysis, the naive subsets came from about five donors, while the memory cells came from 3 donors.

Paper-wide results and their limitations: Compared with CXCR3-negative naive cells, CXCR3-positive naive cells had TRB CDR3s with higher hydrophobicity (lower Kidera factor 4), lower energy, and higher strength and volume indices. Naive CXCR3-negative and CXCR3-positive cells from the same donor showed similar TRBV-TRBJ usage, whereas memory cells showed distinct patterns. Because CXCR3 expression was partially decreased after cryopreservation, freshly isolated PBMCs were used for most assays. Both naive subsets had comparably high repertoire diversity, while memory CD8+ T cells had much lower repertoire diversity. Because surface CD5, which has been linked to self-reactivity in mice, was comparable between naive subsets, TCR interaction strength was also inferred from TRB CDR3 physicochemical properties.

The sample was run on a NextSeq 550. The Human TCR Profiling Kit (MiLaboratory) was used to prepare UMI-labeled 5' RACE TRB cDNA libraries. cDNA synthesis used the entire amount of extracted RNA, and PCR amplification then used the entire amount of cDNA produced. Libraries were prepared in parallel with an identical number of PCR cycles. On the authors' methods: With a requirement of at least two reads per UMI, MIGEC and MiXCR extracted about 49,000 +/- 11,000 unique UMI-labeled TRB cDNA molecules per library. An average of about 40,000 +/- 10,000 functional in-frame TRB CDR3 nucleotide clonotypes without stop codons was found per library. After each sample was downsampled to 5000 UMI-labeled TRB molecules, VDJtools was used to calculate diversity metrics such as normalized Shannon-Wiener and Chao1. VDJtools computed clonotype-size-weighted physicochemical properties of the central five CDR3 residues: interaction energy, strength, volume and Kidera factor 4. TCRdb reprocessed the reads and provides one entry for every CDR3 protein sequence; no DNA is given. The V and J calls were not made by the authors but by TCRdb's processing. The sample table includes some 140,000 distinct CDR3 sequences. The ten biggest clones cover 0.4% to 0.5% of the sample.

Its CDR3 holds 13 amino acids, cysteine through phenylalanine. No DNA accompanies this entry. The germline V gene gives CDR1 as SGDLS and CDR2 as YYNGEE. Each CD8+ T cell subset was flow-sorted in triplicate, with over 250,000 cells per subset placed directly into RLT lysis buffer. Naive CD8+ T cells were defined stringently as CD45RO-CCR7+CD27+CD95- to exclude memory contaminants. Using standard density gradient centrifugation, peripheral blood mononuclear cells were isolated from buffy coats. A FACSAria III was used to flow-sort naive CD8+ T cells into CXCR3-negative and CXCR3-positive populations. Total RNA was extracted from sorted cells with an RNeasy Mini Kit.

The clonotype originates from a human donor in good health. Some clones in this sample may be carry-over from other donors' samples. Sequenced: naive CXCR3+ CD8+ T cells from blood. The sample's cell subset or site label, decoded: CD45RO-CCR7+CD27+CD95- naive CD8+ T cells expressing CXCR3 (TNR3+). Rearrangement joined TRBV9 to TRBJ2-7; the TCRdb call, TRBD1, lacks DNA for checking. The CDR3 reads CASSGTDTYEQYF.